This T cell receptor (beta chain) came from a study of control samples from healthy donors and cancer patients. The germline gives CDR1 MNHEY, CDR2 SMNVEV (reference sequence). Trimming took off 0 bases at V and 8 bases at J, with 8 bases between the two ends. The CDR3 runs to 14 residues. Repertoires were generated with immunoSEQ multiplex PCR, while TCRdb's copy carries only in-frame clones and drops some. The sample holds 100,000 to 150,000 clones, over 85% seen once. The chain recombines TRBV27 with TRBJ1-6; D is unresolved. The source of this sequence is a man aged 18 to 29 in good health. Sequencing used blood. CDR3 sequence: CASSLSRADSPLHF. The CDR3 DNA sequence: TGTGCCAGCAGTTTATCGAGGGCAGATTCACCCCTCCACTTT.